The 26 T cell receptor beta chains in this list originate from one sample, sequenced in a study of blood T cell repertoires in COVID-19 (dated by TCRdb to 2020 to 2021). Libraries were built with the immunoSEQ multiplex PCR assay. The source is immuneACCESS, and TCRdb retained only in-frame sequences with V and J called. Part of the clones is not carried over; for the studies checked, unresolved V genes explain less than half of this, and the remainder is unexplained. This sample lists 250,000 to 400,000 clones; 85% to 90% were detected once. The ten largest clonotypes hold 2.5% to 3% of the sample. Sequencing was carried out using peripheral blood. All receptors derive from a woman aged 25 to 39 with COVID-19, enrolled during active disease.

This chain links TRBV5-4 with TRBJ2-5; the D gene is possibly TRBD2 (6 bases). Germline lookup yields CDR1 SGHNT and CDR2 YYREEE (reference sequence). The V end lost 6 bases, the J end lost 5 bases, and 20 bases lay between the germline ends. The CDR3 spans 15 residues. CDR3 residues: CASTTFGGPRETQYF. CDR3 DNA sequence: TGTGCCAGCACCACTTTCGGAGGGCCCCGGGAGACCCAGTACTTC.

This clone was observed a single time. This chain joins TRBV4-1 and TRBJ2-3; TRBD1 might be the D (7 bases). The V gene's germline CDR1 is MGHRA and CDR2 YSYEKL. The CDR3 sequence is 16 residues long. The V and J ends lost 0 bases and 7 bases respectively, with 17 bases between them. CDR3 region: CASSQDQGGGGNTQYF. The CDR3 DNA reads TGCGCCAGCAGCCAAGATCAAGGAGGAGGGGGCAATACGCAGTATTTT.

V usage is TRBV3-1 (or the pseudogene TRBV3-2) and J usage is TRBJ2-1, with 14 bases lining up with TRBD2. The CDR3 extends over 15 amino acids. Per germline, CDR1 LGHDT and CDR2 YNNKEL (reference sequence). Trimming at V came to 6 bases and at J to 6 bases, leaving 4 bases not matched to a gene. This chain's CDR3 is CASSLGTSGSNEQFF. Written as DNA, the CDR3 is TGTGCCAGCAGTCTAGGGACTAGCGGGAGCAATGAGCAGTTCTTC.

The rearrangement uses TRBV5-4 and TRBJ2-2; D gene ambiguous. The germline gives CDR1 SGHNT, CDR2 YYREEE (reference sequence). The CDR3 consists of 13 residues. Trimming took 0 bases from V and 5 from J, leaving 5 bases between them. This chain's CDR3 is CASSLEPTGELFF. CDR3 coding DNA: TGTGCCAGCAGCTTGGAGCCAACCGGGGAGCTGTTTTTT.

The CDR3 nucleotides read TGTGCCAGCTCTAGCAGGGGGCGCGATGAAAAACTGTTTTTT. This sequence encodes CASSSRGRDEKLFF. J is TRBJ1-4 and V is TRBV18; 8 bases map to TRBD1. CDR1 and CDR2 from the germline V gene are KGHSH and LQKENI. CDR3 length: 14 residues. Losses at the gene ends were 6 bases for V and 6 bases for J; bases not matched to a gene: 6.

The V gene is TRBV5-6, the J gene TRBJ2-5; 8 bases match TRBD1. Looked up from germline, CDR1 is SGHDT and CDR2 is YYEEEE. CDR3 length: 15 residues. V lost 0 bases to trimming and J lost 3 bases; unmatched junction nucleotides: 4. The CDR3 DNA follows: TGTGCCAGCAGCTTGGCCAGGACAGGGAAAGAGACCCAGTACTTC. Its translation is CASSLARTGKETQYF.

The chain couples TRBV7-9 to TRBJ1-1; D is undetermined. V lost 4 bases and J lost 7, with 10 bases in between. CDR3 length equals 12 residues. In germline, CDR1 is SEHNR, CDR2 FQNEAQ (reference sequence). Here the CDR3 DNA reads TGTGCCAGCAGCTCCCTCGGTGTTGAAGCTTTCTTT. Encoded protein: CASSSLGVEAFF.

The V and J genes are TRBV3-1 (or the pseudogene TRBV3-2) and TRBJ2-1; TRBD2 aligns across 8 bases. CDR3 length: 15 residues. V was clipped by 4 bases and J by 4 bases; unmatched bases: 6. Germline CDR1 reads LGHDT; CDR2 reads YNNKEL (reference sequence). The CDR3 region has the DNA TGTGCCAGCAGCCGAGTAGCGGGACCTTACAATGAGCAGTTCTTC. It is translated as CASSRVAGPYNEQFF.

DNA for the CDR3: TGCGCCAGCAGTGATGCTAGCGGTTCTAGCACAGATACGCAGTATTTT. Its translation: CASSDASGSSTDTQYF. This chain joins TRBV10-1 and TRBJ2-3; TRBD2 aligns across 7 bases. There are 16 residues in the CDR3. Germline values: CDR1 WNHNN, CDR2 SYGVQD (reference sequence). The junction had 6 bases not matched to a gene; V was cut back by 3 bases and J by 0 bases.

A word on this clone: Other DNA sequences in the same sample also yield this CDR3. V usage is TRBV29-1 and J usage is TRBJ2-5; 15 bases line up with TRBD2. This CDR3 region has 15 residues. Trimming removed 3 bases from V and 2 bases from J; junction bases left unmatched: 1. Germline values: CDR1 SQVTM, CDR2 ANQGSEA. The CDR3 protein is CSVEGLAGGQETQYF. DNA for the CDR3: TGCAGCGTTGAGGGACTAGCGGGAGGTCAAGAGACCCAGTACTTC.

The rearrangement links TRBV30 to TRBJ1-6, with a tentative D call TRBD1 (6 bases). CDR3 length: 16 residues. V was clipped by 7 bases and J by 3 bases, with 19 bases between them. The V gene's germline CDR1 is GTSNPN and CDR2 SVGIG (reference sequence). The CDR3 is CAYKAPGTNYNSPLHF. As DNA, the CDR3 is TGTGCCTACAAAGCCCCAGGGACAAACTATAATTCACCCCTCCACTTT.

This CDR3 reads CASSMTGVNEQYF. Written as DNA, the CDR3 is TGTGCCAGTAGTATGACAGGGGTGAACGAGCAGTACTTC. This chain connects TRBV19 to TRBJ2-7, with 8 bases matching TRBD1. CDR3 length: 13 amino acids. Germline values: CDR1 LNHDA, CDR2 SQIVND (reference sequence). V lost 3 bases, J lost 5 bases, and 3 bases stayed unmatched.

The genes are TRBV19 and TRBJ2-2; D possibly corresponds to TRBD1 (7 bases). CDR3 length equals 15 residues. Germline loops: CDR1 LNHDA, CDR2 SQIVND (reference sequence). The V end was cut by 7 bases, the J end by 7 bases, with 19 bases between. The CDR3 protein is CASNPSGGMGGELFF. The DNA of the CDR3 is TGTGCCAGTAATCCCTCAGGGGGGATGGGCGGGGAGCTGTTTTTT.

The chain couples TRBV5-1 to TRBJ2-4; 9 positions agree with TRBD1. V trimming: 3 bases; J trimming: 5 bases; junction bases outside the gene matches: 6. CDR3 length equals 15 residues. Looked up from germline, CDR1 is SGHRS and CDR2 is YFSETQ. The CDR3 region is CASSSQGQGQNIQYF. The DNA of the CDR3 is TGCGCCAGCAGCTCGCAGGGACAGGGCCAAAACATTCAGTACTTC. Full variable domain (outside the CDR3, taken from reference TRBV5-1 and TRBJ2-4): KAGVTQTPRYLIKTRGQQVTLSCSPISGHRSVSWYQQTPGQGLQFLFEYFSETQRNKGNFPGRFSGRQFSNSRSEMNVSTLELGDSALYLCASSSQGQGQNIQYFGAGTRLSVL.

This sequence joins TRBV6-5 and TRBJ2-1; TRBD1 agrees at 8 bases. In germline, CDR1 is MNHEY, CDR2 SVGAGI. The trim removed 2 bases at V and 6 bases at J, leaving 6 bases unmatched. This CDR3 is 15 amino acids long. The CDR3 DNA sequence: TGTGCCAGCAGTTACACCCAGGGGGCCAGCAATGAGCAGTTCTTC. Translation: CASSYTQGASNEQFF.

CDR3 in amino acids: CASSTDREKTQYF. The DNA for the CDR3 is TGTGCCAGCTCAACGGACAGGGAAAAGACCCAGTACTTC. The chain joins TRBV18 to TRBJ2-5, with TRBD1 matching 8 bases. The CDR3 has 13 residues. Germline V CDR1 and CDR2: KGHSH, LQKENI. Trimming removed 5 bases from V and 6 bases from J; junction bases left unmatched: 5.

DNA of the CDR3: TGTGCCAGCAGCGTAGTCAGGGGCGAGGGGGTTGAGCAGTTCTTC. It specifies CASSVVRGEGVEQFF. This chain links TRBV9 with TRBJ2-1, with a possible D match to TRBD1 (6 bases). From germline, CDR1 is SGDLS and CDR2 YYNGEE. This CDR3 comprises 15 residues. V was pared by 0 bases and J by 9 bases, with 16 bases between.

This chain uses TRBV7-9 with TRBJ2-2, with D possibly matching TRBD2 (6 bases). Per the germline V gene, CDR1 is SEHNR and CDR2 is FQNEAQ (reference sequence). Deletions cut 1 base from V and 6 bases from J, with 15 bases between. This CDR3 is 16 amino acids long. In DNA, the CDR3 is TGTGCCAGCAGCTTAGGGGGACTCAGTGGACCCGGGGAGCTGTTTTTT. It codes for CASSLGGLSGPGELFF.

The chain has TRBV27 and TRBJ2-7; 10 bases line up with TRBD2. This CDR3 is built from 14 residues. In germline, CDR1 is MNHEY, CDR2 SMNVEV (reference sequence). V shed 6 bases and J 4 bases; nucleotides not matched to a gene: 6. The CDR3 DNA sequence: TGTGCCAGCAGGCTAGCGGGAGAATCTTACGAGCAGTACTTC. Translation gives CASRLAGESYEQYF.

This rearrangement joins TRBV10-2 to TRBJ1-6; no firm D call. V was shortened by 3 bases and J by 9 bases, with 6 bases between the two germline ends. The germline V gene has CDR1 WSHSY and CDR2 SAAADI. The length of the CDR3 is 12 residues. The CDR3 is CASSDALSPLHF. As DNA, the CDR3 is TGCGCCAGCAGTGACGCGCTTTCACCCCTCCACTTT.

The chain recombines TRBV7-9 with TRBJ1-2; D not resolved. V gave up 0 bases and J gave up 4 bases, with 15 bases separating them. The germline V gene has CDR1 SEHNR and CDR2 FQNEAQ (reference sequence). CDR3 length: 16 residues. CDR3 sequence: CASSLARTGSSYGYTF. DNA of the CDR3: TGTGCCAGCAGCTTAGCCCGTACGGGGAGTAGCTATGGCTACACCTTC.

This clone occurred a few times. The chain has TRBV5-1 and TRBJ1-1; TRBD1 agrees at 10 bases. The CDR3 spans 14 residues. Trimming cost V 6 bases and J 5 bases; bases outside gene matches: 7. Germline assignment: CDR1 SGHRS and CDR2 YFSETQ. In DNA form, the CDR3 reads TGCGCCAGCAACCCGGGACAGGGGATAACTGAAGCTTTCTTT. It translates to CASNPGQGITEAFF.

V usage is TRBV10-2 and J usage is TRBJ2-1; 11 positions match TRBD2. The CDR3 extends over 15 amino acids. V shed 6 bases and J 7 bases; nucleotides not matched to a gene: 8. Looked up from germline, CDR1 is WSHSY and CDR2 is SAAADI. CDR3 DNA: TGCGCCAGCAGAATAGCGGGAGGGCCAGGGAATGAGCAGTTCTTC. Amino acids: CASRIAGGPGNEQFF.

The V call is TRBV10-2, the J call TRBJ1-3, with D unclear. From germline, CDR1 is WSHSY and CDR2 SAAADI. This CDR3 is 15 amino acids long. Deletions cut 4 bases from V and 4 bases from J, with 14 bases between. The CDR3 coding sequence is TGCGCCAGCAGTGTGCCGAGAGCCACCGGAAACACCATATATTTT. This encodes CASSVPRATGNTIYF.

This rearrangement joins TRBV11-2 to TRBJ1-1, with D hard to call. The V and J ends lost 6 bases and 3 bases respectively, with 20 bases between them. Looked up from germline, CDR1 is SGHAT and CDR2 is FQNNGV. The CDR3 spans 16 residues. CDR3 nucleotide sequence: TGTGCCAGCAGTCCCGGGCGAGGGCTAAAGGACACTGAAGCTTTCTTT. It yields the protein CASSPGRGLKDTEAFF.

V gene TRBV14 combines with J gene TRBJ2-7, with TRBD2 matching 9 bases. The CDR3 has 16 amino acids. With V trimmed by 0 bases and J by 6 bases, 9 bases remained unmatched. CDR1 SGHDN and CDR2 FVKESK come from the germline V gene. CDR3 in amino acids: CASSQDRNSGRGEQYF. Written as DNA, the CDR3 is TGTGCCAGCAGCCAAGATCGTAATAGCGGGAGAGGCGAGCAGTACTTC.